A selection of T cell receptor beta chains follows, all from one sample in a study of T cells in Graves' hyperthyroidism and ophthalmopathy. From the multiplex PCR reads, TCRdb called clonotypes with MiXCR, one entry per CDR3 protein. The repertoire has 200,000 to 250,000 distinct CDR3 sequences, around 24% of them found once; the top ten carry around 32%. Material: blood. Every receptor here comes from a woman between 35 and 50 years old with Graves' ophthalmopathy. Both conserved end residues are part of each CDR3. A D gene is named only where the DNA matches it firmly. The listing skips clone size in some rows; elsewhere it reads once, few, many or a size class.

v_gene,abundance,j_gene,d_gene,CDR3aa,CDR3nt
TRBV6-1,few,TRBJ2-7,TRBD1,CASTTGQLSYEQYF,TGTGCCAGCACTACGGGACAGTTAAGCTACGAGCAGTACTTC
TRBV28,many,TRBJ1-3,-,CASSLEQNSGNTIYF,TGTGCCAGCAGTTTGGAGCAGAACTCTGGAAACACCATATATTTT
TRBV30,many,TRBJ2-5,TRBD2,CAWSVLAGPRQETQYF,TGTGCCTGGAGTGTACTAGCGGGGCCTCGCCAAGAGACCCAGTACTTC
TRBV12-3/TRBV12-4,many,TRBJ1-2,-,CASSFGASLNYGYTF,TGTGCCAGCAGTTTCGGTGCCAGCCTAAACTATGGCTACACCTTC
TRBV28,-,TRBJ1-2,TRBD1,CASSAQGTGKDGYTF,TGTGCCAGCAGTGCACAGGGGACAGGGAAAGATGGCTACACCTTC
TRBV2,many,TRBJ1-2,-,CASSEYGYTF,TGTGCCAGCAGTGAATATGGCTACACCTTC
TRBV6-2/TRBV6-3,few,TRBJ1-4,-,CASSYSSTGVTNEKLFF,TGTGCCAGCAGTTACTCGTCCACGGGGGTAACTAATGAAAAACTGTTTTTT
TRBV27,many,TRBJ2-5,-,CASSPKYREETQYF,TGTGCCAGCAGTCCAAAATACAGGGAGGAGACCCAGTACTTC
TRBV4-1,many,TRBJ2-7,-,CASSQVRGEPPVEQYF,TGCGCCAGCAGCCAAGTTAGAGGGGAACCTCCCGTCGAGCAGTACTTC
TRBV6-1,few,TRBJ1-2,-,CASSTAGGSYGYTF,TGTGCCAGCAGCACCGCGGGAGGTAGCTATGGCTACACCTTC
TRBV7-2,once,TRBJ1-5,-,CASSYPPGHQQHF,TGTGCCAGCAGCTACCCACCGGGACATCAGCAGCATTTT
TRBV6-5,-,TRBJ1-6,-,CASSYDAGKGSPLHF,TGTGCCAGCAGTTACGATGCAGGGAAGGGGTCACCCCTCCACTTT
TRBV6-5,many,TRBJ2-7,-,CASSWGDEQYF,TGTGCCAGCAGTTGGGGGGACGAGCAGTACTTC
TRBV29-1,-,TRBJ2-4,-,CSVEDPGENIQYF,TGCAGCGTTGAAGATCCAGGGGAAAACATTCAGTACTTC
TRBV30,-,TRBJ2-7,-,CAWSPKLEREQYF,TGTGCCTGGAGTCCCAAACTAGAACGCGAGCAGTACTTC
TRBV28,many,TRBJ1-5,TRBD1,CASSLSPGTGGNQPQHF,TGTGCCAGCAGTTTATCCCCCGGGACAGGGGGTAATCAGCCCCAGCATTTT
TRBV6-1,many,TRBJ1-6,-,CASSRGGGFHNSPLHF,TGTGCCAGCAGTCGCGGGGGGGGGTTCCATAATTCACCCCTCCACTTT
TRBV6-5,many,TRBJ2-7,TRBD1,CASSYGQGPYEQYF,TGTGCCAGCAGTTACGGACAGGGACCCTACGAGCAGTACTTC
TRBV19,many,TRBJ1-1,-,CASSILGGGFEAFF,TGTGCCAGTAGTATCTTAGGAGGGGGATTTGAAGCTTTCTTT
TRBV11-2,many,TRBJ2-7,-,CASSPLRWTTTYEQYF,TGTGCCAGCAGCCCCCTCCGGTGGACTACCACCTACGAGCAGTACTTC
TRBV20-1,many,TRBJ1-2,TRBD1,CSAFPGQEHGYTF,TGCAGTGCCTTCCCGGGACAGGAGCATGGCTACACCTTC
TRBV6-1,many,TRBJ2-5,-,CASSVRRVSPKETQYF,TGTGCCAGCAGTGTCAGGCGGGTTTCCCCGAAGGAGACCCAGTACTTC
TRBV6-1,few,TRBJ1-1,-,CASSGKGLNTEAFF,TGTGCCAGCAGTGGCAAAGGCCTGAACACTGAAGCTTTCTTT
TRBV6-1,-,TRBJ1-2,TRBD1,CASRRQGFGYGYTF,TGTGCCAGCAGGAGACAGGGATTCGGCTATGGCTACACCTTC
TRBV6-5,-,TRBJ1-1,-,CASSYQQGYGGTEAFF,TGTGCCAGCAGTTATCAACAGGGTTACGGGGGCACTGAAGCTTTCTTT
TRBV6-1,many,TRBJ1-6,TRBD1,CASSPGQISPLHF,TGTGCCAGCAGTCCGGGACAGATTTCACCCCTCCACTTT
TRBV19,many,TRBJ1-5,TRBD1,CASRVTGEDSNQPQHF,TGTGCCAGTAGAGTGACAGGGGAGGATAGCAATCAGCCCCAGCATTTT
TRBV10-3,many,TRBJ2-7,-,CAISDPGPPYEQYF,TGTGCCATCAGTGATCCCGGGCCCCCCTACGAGCAGTACTTC
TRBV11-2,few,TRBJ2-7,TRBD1,CASSFTGGYEQYF,TGTGCCAGCAGCTTTACAGGGGGATACGAGCAGTACTTC
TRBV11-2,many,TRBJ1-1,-,CASSLGSAPGARTEAFF,TGTGCCAGCAGCTTAGGGAGCGCCCCAGGGGCTCGAACTGAAGCTTTCTTT
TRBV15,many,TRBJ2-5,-,CATSRDIDRETQYF,TGTGCCACCAGCAGAGATATCGACAGGGAGACCCAGTACTTC
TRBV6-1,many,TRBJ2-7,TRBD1,CASSPRQGAWEQYF,TGTGCCAGCAGCCCCCGACAGGGGGCTTGGGAGCAGTACTTC
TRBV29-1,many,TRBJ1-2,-,CSVDLGEGYTF,TGCAGCGTTGATCTAGGGGAAGGCTACACCTTC
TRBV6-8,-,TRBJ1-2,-,CASGNGSGLMDYYGYTF,TGTGCCAGCGGTAATGGGAGTGGCCTTATGGACTATTATGGCTACACCTTC
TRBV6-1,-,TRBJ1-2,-,CASSEGYRSTGYGYTF,TGTGCCAGCAGTGAAGGGTATCGGTCCACCGGTTATGGCTACACCTTC
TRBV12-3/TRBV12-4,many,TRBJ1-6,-,CANSFGSNSPLHF,TGTGCCAACAGTTTCGGTTCTAATTCACCCCTCCACTTT
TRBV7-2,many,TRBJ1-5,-,CASSRSTGSNQPQHF,TGTGCCAGCAGCAGGTCGACAGGAAGCAATCAGCCCCAGCATTTT
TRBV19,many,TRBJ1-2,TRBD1,CAAWGKKRDRRFYGYTF,TGTGCCGCCTGGGGAAAGAAACGGGACAGGCGTTTCTATGGCTACACCTTC
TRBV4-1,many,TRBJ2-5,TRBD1,CASSRDRGREETQYF,TGCGCCAGCAGCCGAGACAGGGGACGAGAAGAGACCCAGTACTTC
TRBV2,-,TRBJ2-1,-,CASSEIRAIGEQFF,TGTGCCAGCAGTGAGATCCGGGCTATTGGCGAGCAGTTCTTC
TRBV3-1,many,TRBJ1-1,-,CASSQDPRMNTEAFF,TGTGCCAGCAGCCAAGACCCCAGGATGAACACTGAAGCTTTCTTT
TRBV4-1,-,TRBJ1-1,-,CASSQASTEAFF,TGCGCCAGCAGCCAAGCGAGCACTGAAGCTTTCTTT
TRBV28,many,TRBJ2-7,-,CASSWGNSYEQYF,TGTGCCAGCAGTTGGGGAAACTCCTACGAGCAGTACTTC
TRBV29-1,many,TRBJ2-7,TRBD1,CSVTKGTGGRERYF,TGCAGCGTCACGAAGGGGACAGGGGGCAGGGAGCGGTACTTC
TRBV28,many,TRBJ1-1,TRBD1,CASSTGTGRGNTEAFF,TGTGCCAGCAGTACAGGGACAGGGAGAGGTAACACTGAAGCTTTCTTT
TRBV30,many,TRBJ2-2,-,CAWKYGAGELFF,TGTGCCTGGAAGTATGGAGCCGGGGAGCTGTTTTTT
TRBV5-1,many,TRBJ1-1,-,CASSFEGRNTEAFF,TGCGCCAGCAGCTTTGAGGGACGGAACACTGAAGCTTTCTTT
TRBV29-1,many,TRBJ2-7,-,CSVEDNDGDYEQYF,TGCAGCGTTGAAGATAATGACGGAGACTACGAGCAGTACTTC
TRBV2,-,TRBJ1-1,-,CASSEALQGTTEAFF,TGTGCCAGCAGTGAAGCGCTTCAGGGGACGACTGAAGCTTTCTTT
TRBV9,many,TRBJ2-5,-,CASSVSEQETQYF,TGTGCCAGCAGCGTCTCCGAGCAAGAGACCCAGTACTTC
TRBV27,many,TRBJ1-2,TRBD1,CASRFGTVNYGYTF,TGTGCCAGCAGATTTGGGACAGTGAACTATGGCTACACCTTC
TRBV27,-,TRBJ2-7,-,CTSKDRTRNYEQYF,TGCACCAGCAAGGACCGGACCAGGAACTACGAGCAGTACTTC
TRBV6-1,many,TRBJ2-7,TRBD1,CASTLGQLSYEQYF,TGTGCCAGCACCCTGGGACAGCTCTCCTACGAGCAGTACTTC
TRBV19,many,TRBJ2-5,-,CASSSRGAWETQYF,TGTGCCAGTAGTTCCCGGGGGGCCTGGGAGACCCAGTACTTC